This T cell receptor (beta chain) comes out of a study of blood T cell repertoires in COVID-19. This study enrolled people aged roughly 18 to 100 from about two dozen US geographic areas. Assignment of participants to cohorts was predicated upon participant-reported clinical history. TCRdb's table, derived via immunoSEQ multiplex PCR, lists solely in-frame clones and lacks some. This table holds around 200,000 clones, 70% to 90% found once. CDR1 MRHNA and CDR2 SNTAGT come from the germline V gene. The CDR3 spans 16 residues. Unmatched junction bases numbered 6, after V lost 3 bases and J lost 3 bases.

The sequenced sample was PBMCs or T cells enriched from blood (not recorded which). This chain joins TRBV6-4 and TRBJ1-5; TRBD1 matches 9 bases. This clonotype originated in a woman aged 40 to 50 with acute COVID-19. CDR3 protein: CASSEEGTGNNQPQHF. Here the CDR3 DNA reads TGTGCCAGCAGTGAGGAGGGGACAGGGAACAATCAGCCCCAGCATTTT.